Listed below are T cell receptor beta chains from one sample, sequenced in a study of T cells in Graves' hyperthyroidism and ophthalmopathy. TCRdb reprocessed the multiplex PCR reads via MiXCR and lists one record per CDR3 protein. The sample lists about 570,000 distinct CDR3 sequences, about 45% occurring once. The sequenced material came from peripheral blood or thyroid tissue (not recorded which). The receptor source for this set is an adult woman with Graves' disease, either hyperthyroidism or ophthalmopathy (not recorded which). The CDR3 runs from the conserved cysteine through the conserved F or W. D genes are given only for firm matches. Expanded clones get a size class; other rows say once, few or many, or leave the size out.

J gene	V gene	clone size	D gene	CDR3 DNA	CDR3 protein
TRBJ1-5	TRBV19	many	-	TGTGCCAGTAGTATAGGCAGGACTCAGCCCCAGCATTTT	CASSIGRTQPQHF
TRBJ1-6	TRBV25-1	-	TRBD1	TGTGCCAGCAGTGAAAGTCCGGGACAGAGCTCCTATAATTCACCCCTCCACTTT	CASSESPGQSSYNSPLHF
TRBJ2-7	TRBV6-1	many	-	TGTGCCAGCAGTGAGGAGGGTCTATCCTCCTACGAGCAGTACTTC	CASSEEGLSSYEQYF
TRBJ2-7	TRBV29-1	few	-	TGCAGCGTTGAAGATGAAGAAGGGATGAGCGAGCAGTACTTC	CSVEDEEGMSEQYF
TRBJ2-7	TRBV5-4	-	TRBD2	TGTGCCAGCAGCTCCGGACTATCGGGAGGATACGAGCAGTACTTC	CASSSGLSGGYEQYF
TRBJ1-2	TRBV7-9	many	-	TGTGCCAGCAGCCAGACCGGGGCATCCGGCTACACCTTC	CASSQTGASGYTF
TRBJ2-5	TRBV10-2	-	TRBD2	TGCGCCAGCGAGCGGACTAGCGGGAGGGCCTTAGGGGAGACCCAGTACTTC	CASERTSGRALGETQYF
TRBJ1-3	TRBV7-3	many	TRBD1	TGTGCCAGCAGCTTGCTGGGACAGGGGGCTGGAAACACCATATATTTT	CASSLLGQGAGNTIYF
TRBJ1-1	TRBV7-9	once	TRBD1	TGTGCCGCAGGGGGGGAACGGGGGATAGGCTTTCCTACAATGAACACTGAAGCTTTCTTT	CAAGGERGIGFPTMNTEAFF
TRBJ1-1	TRBV7-2	-	-	TGTGCCAGCAGCAACAGACGGGGAAACACTGAAGCTTTCTTT	CASSNRRGNTEAFF
TRBJ1-5	TRBV15	few	-	TGTGCCACCAGCAGAGGGGGAGGTCAGCCCCAGCATTTT	CATSRGGGQPQHF
TRBJ1-5	TRBV19	few	TRBD1	TGTGCCAGTAGTATGGACAGGGTCCAGCCCCAGCATTTT	CASSMDRVQPQHF
TRBJ2-5	TRBV9	few	TRBD1	TGTGCCAGCAGCGTGGGACAGGGGGTCCCCTACTTTGGTGGACGAGAGACCCAGTACTTC	CASSVGQGVPYFGGRETQYF
TRBJ2-5	TRBV10-3	-	-	TGTGCCAGCAGAGATCGTGGCAGAGGGGAGACCCAGTACTTC	CASRDRGRGETQYF
TRBJ1-4	TRBV7-2	many	-	TGTGCCAGCAGGAAAAGGGGGGAAAGGGATGAAAAACTGTTTTTT	CASRKRGERDEKLFF